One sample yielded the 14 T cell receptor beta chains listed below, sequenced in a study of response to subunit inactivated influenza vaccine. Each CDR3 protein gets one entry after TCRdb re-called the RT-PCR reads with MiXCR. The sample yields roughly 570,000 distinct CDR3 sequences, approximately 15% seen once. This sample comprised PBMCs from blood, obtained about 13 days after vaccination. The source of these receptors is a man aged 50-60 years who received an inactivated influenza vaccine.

CDR3 region: CASSPTSTVINIQYF. In nucleotides, the CDR3 is TGTGCCAGCAGCCCAACGTCTACAGTCATAAACATTCAGTACTTC. The chain employs TRBV7-9 and TRBJ2-4; no clear D. Trimming pared 5 bases from V and 6 bases from J, leaving 17 bases between. In germline, CDR1 is SEHNR, CDR2 FQNEAQ (reference sequence). The CDR3 runs 15 residues.

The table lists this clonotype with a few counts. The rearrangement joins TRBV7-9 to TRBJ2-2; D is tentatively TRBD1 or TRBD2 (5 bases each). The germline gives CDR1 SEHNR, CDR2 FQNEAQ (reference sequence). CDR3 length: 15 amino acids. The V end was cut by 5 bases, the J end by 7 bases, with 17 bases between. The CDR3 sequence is CASSPRGPSGGELFF. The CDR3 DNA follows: TGTGCCAGCAGCCCACGGGGCCCGTCAGGCGGGGAGCTGTTTTTT.

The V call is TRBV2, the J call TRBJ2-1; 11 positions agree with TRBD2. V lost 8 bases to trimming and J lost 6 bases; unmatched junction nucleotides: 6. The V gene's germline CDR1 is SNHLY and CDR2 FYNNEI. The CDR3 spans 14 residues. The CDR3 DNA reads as TGTGCCAGCGGGGGACTAGCGGAGGGCAATGAGCAGTTCTTC. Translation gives CASGGLAEGNEQFF.

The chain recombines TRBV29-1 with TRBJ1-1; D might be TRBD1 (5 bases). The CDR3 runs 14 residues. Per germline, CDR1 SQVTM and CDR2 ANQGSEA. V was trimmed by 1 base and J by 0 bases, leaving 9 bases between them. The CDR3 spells CSVEGGGVNTEAFF. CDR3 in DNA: TGCAGCGTTGAAGGGGGGGGAGTGAACACTGAAGCTTTCTTT.

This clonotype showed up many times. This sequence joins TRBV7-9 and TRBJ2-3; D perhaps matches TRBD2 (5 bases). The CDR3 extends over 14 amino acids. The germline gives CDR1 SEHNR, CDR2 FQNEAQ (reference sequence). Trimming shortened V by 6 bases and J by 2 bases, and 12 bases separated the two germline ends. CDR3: CASSLGADTDTQYF. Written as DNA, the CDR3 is TGTGCCAGCAGTTTGGGAGCGGACACAGATACGCAGTATTTT.

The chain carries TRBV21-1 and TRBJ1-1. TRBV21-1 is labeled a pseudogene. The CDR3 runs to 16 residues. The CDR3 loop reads CASSKASPLRNTEAFF. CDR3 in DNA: TGTGCCAGCAGCAAAGCGAGCCCACTAAGGAACACTGAAGCTTTCTTT.

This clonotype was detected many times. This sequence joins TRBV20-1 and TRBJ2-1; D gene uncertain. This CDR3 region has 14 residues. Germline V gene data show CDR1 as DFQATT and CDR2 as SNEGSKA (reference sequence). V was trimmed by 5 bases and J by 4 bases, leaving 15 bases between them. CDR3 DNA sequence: TGCAGTGCTGGCGACTCTGCCCTATACAATGAGCAGTTCTTC. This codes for CSAGDSALYNEQFF.

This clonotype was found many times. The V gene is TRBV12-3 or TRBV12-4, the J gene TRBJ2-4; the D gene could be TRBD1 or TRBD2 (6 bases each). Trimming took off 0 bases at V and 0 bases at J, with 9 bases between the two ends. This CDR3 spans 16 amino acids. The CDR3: CASSLAQGLAKNIQYF. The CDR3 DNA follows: TGTGCCAGCAGTTTAGCACAGGGACTAGCCAAAAACATTCAGTACTTC.

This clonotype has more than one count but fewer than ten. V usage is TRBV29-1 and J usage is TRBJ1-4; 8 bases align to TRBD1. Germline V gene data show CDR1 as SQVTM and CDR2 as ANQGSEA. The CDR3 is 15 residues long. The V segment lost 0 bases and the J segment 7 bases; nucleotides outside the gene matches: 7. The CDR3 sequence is CSVEDLQGGREKLFF. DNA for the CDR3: TGCAGCGTTGAAGACCTACAGGGGGGACGTGAAAAACTGTTTTTT.

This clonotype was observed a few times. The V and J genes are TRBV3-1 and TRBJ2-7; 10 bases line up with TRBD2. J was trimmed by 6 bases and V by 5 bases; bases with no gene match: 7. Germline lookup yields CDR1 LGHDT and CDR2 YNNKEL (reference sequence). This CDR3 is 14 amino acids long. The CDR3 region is CASSWASGRSEQYF. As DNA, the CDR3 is TGTGCCAGCAGCTGGGCTAGCGGGAGATCCGAGCAGTACTTC.

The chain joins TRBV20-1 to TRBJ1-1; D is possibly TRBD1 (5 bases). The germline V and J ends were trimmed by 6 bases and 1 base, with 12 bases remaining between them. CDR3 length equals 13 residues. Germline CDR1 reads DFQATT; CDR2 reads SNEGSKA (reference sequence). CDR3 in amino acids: CSAPGIWNTEAFF. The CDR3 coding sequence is TGCAGTGCCCCAGGGATATGGAACACTGAAGCTTTCTTT.

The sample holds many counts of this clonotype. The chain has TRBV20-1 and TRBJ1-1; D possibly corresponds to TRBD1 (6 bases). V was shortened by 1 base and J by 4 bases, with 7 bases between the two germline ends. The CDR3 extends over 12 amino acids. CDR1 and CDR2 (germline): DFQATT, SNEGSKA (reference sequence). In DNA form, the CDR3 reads TGCAGTGCTAGAGGGGGGCGCACTGAAGCTTTCTTT. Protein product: CSARGGRTEAFF.

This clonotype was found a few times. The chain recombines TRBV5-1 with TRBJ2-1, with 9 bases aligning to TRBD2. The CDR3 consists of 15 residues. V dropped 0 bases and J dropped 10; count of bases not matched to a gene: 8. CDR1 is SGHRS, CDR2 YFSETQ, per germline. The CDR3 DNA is TGCGCCAGCAGCTTGGTACCTAGCGGGGCTAGCGAGCAGTTCTTC. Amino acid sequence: CASSLVPSGASEQFF.

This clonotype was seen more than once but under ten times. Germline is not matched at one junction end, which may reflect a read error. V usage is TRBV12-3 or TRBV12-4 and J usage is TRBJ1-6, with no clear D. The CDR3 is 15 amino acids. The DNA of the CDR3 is TGCGCCAGCAGCCTCGGCGGGCAGCTGAATTCACCCCTCCACTTT. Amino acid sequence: CASSLGGQLNSPLHF.